The 7 T cell receptor beta chains below were found in one sample sequenced in a study of cytomegalovirus exposure and HLA in healthy donors. Sequenced by immunoSEQ multiplex PCR; TCRdb stores in-frame clones only, minus some. The sample has about 330,000 clones, roughly 87% seen once; the top ten hold roughly 1.2%. The sequencing input was PBMCs. These TCRs come from a woman in her twenties or thirties in good health and CMV-seropositive.

The chain uses TRBV18 and TRBJ2-7; D gene unclear. The germline CDR1 and CDR2 sequences are KGHSH and LQKENI. Deletions cut 1 base from V and 3 bases from J, with 10 bases between. The CDR3 runs to 14 residues. The CDR3 DNA sequence: TGTGCCAGCTCACCACAGGGCGCCAGCTACGAGCAGTACTTC. Protein sequence: CASSPQGASYEQYF.

The rearrangement links TRBV27 to TRBJ2-6; D unclear. V lost 4 bases, J lost 0 bases, and 7 bases lay in between. Germline-derived CDR1 and CDR2 are MNHEY and SMNVEV (reference sequence). The CDR3 has 15 residues. The CDR3 DNA sequence: TGTGCCAGCAGTTCTGTGGGCTCTGGGGCCAACGTCCTGACTTTC. Translated, it gives CASSSVGSGANVLTF.

This chain uses TRBV5-1 with TRBJ2-3; the match to TRBD2 covers 7 bases. The CDR3 totals 15 residues. Germline loops: CDR1 SGHRS, CDR2 YFSETQ. Trimming at V came to 0 bases and at J to 2 bases, leaving 3 bases not matched to a gene. In DNA, the CDR3 is TGCGCCAGCAGCTTGGAGCGGGGATCCACAGATACGCAGTATTTT. It encodes CASSLERGSTDTQYF.

This clone was found once. The chain combines TRBV5-1 with TRBJ2-1; unclear D gene. V lost 4 bases, J lost 8 bases, and 16 bases lay in between. The V gene's germline CDR1 is SGHRS and CDR2 YFSETQ. The CDR3 runs to 14 residues. This chain's CDR3 is CASSPPGRADEQFF. The CDR3 DNA is TGCGCCAGCAGCCCCCCGGGTCGGGCCGATGAGCAGTTCTTC.

V usage is TRBV19 and J usage is TRBJ2-7; TRBD1 agrees at 8 bases. The germline gives CDR1 LNHDA, CDR2 SQIVND (reference sequence). This CDR3 has 14 residues. V was clipped by 4 bases and J by 5 bases; unmatched bases: 7. For the CDR3, the DNA is TGTGCCAGTAGTACCGGACAGGGTACAAACGAGCAGTACTTC. This gives the protein CASSTGQGTNEQYF.

CDR3 sequence: CASRIGGVNQPQHF. DNA of the CDR3: TGTGCCAGTCGCATTGGGGGCGTCAATCAGCCCCAGCATTTT. The J gene is TRBJ1-5, the V gene TRBV2; maybe TRBD1 (6 bases). Germline V CDR1 and CDR2: SNHLY, FYNNEI. This CDR3 is 14 amino acids long. V lost 9 bases and J 3 bases, leaving 15 bases between the germline ends. Complete variable domain (other parts from reference TRBV2 and TRBJ1-5): EPEVTQTPSHQVTQMGQEVILRCVPISNHLYFYWYRQILGQKVEFLVSFYNNEISEKSEIFDDQFSVERPDGSNFTLKIRSTKLEDSAMYFCASRIGGVNQPQHFGDGTRLSIL.

The chain combines TRBV19 with TRBJ2-1; possibly TRBD2 for D (6 bases). Looked up from germline, CDR1 is LNHDA and CDR2 is SQIVND (reference sequence). The CDR3 totals 11 residues. V was trimmed by 5 bases and J by 15 bases, leaving 14 bases between them. In DNA, the CDR3 is TGTGCCAGTAGTCCAGGGATCGGGGGGTTCTTC. The encoded protein is CASSPGIGGFF.